This TCR beta chain was found in a study of shared T cell receptors in the human thymus. Sequenced by immunoSEQ multiplex PCR; TCRdb stores in-frame clones only, minus some. The profile shows hundreds of thousands of clones, around 87% of them singletons. This clone was seen a handful of times. The sample also formed part of further work on human thymus T cells. That study reports: Resections removed during corrective heart surgery provided the thymus tissue used. Gene usage (both V and J) appeared biased in thymic and blood repertoires.

Sequenced input: thymocytes. This clonotype was obtained from a boy under two years old with a congenital heart defect.

CDR3 sequence reads: CASSLRFDGNTIYF. Written as DNA, the CDR3 is TGTGCCAGCTCACTACGGTTTGATGGAAACACCATATATTTT. The J gene is TRBJ1-3, the V gene TRBV18; D unresolved. Germline lookup yields CDR1 KGHSH and CDR2 LQKENI. Trimming removed 4 bases from V and 3 bases from J, with 10 bases in between. This CDR3 region has 14 residues.